The sequence of this T cell receptor beta chain was determined in a study of cytomegalovirus exposure and HLA in healthy donors. Findings of the study overall: Across donors, most TCRs were seen rarely, yet some public ones were widespread.

With regard to this clone: Its antigen is still unknown.

After removal of 3 bases from V and 8 bases from J, the junction contained 7 bases not matched to a gene. The CDR3 totals 16 residues. From germline, CDR1 is MRHNA and CDR2 SNTAGT. Sequencing used immunoSEQ multiplex PCR; TCRdb keeps in-frame clones, though not all of them. The sample includes about 160,000 clones, approximately 89% of them seen just once. The V gene is TRBV6-4, the J gene TRBJ2-1; 13 positions agree with TRBD2. The source of this sequence is a young man in good health and CMV-seropositive. The sample was PBMCs. CDR3: CASSEGLAGDGYEQFF. The CDR3 DNA is TGTGCCAGCAGTGAAGGACTAGCGGGAGATGGGTATGAGCAGTTCTTC.